The 18 T cell receptor beta chains below come from one sample, sequenced in a study of blood T cells in healthy people across ages. Then a second PCR, running about 7 to 11 cycles, was carried out with a sample-barcoded 5' primer and a J-beta primer mix. In TCRdb, the 5' RACE reads were re-called with MiXCR into one record per CDR3 protein. In the table there are 600,000 to 850,000 distinct CDR3 sequences, around 25% of which are singletons. These data also formed part of another study, on T cells of mothers and their children.

The sequenced material came from blood. The receptors shown here come from a boy under 18 in good health.

The rearrangement joins TRBV5-1 to TRBJ1-4; no clear D gene. The germline gives CDR1 SGHRS, CDR2 YFSETQ. This CDR3 spans 13 amino acids. The CDR3 protein is CVGRGQENEKLFF. The CDR3 DNA sequence: TGCGTCGGCAGAGGTCAGGAAAATGAAAAACTGTTTTTT.

This clonotype occurred a few times. V and J are TRBV29-1 and TRBJ2-5; the match to TRBD2 covers 8 bases. The DNA end is a closer match to TRBJ2-1, so the J assignment may be wrong. The germline CDR1 and CDR2 sequences are SQVTM and ANQGSEA. The CDR3 runs 14 residues. CDR3 in DNA: TGCAGCGTTCTCGGGACTAGTGGGGTGGGTGAGCAGTTCTTC. It yields the protein CSVLGTSGVGEQFF.

This chain joins TRBV11-2 and TRBJ1-1; D uncertain. Trimming pared 5 bases from V and 10 bases from J, leaving 11 bases between. The CDR3 covers 11 residues. Germline V CDR1 and CDR2: SGHAT, FQNNGV. CDR3 loop: CASSQQRVAFF. CDR3 DNA: TGTGCCAGCAGCCAACAGCGTGTAGCTTTCTTT.

The chain uses TRBV6-2 or TRBV6-3 and TRBJ2-5; 7 bases are a match to TRBD2. Germline V lookup: CDR1 MNHEY, CDR2 SVGEGT. V was pared by 0 bases and J by 2 bases, with 9 bases of the junction left unmatched. The CDR3 extends over 17 amino acids. The CDR3 loop is CASSYSKSWGGQETQYF. CDR3 DNA sequence: TGTGCCAGCAGTTACTCGAAGAGCTGGGGGGGACAAGAGACCCAGTACTTC.

This clonotype was seen only a few times. The chain joins TRBV7-2 to TRBJ1-5; D perhaps matches TRBD1 (6 bases). The germline gives CDR1 SGHTA, CDR2 FQGNSA. This CDR3 comprises 13 residues. With 1 base removed from V and 9 bases from J, the gap between germline ends came to 10 bases. The DNA of the CDR3 is TGTGCCAGCAGCTTAGGTGCACAGGGGCCCCAGCATTTT. Amino acid sequence: CASSLGAQGPQHF.

The chain is built from TRBV7-9 and TRBJ1-4; D unclear. Germline assignment: CDR1 SEHNR and CDR2 FQNEAQ (reference sequence). The CDR3 extends over 13 amino acids. The ends were cut back, 6 bases at V and 7 bases at J, with 12 bases in the middle. The CDR3 here is CASSLRGGEKLFF. The CDR3, as DNA: TGTGCCAGCAGTTTAAGAGGAGGTGAAAAACTGTTTTTT.

This chain connects TRBV27 to TRBJ2-3, with 9 bases aligning to TRBD2. Unmatched junction bases numbered 8, after V lost 3 bases and J lost 4 bases. Germline V gene lookup returns CDR1 MNHEY and CDR2 SMNVEV (reference sequence). This CDR3 has 16 residues. CDR3 amino acids: CASSFAAGGRADTQYF. The CDR3 DNA reads as TGTGCCAGCAGTTTCGCAGCGGGAGGAAGGGCAGATACGCAGTATTTT.

The sample holds a few counts of this clonotype. Mismatch with germline at one junction end may stem from a read error. The rearrangement uses TRBV7-9 and TRBJ2-6; D might be TRBD1 (6 bases). The CDR3 length is 17 residues. Germline assignment: CDR1 SEHNR and CDR2 FQNEAQ (reference sequence). The chain's CDR3 is CASSLGQGISGANVPTF. As DNA, the CDR3 is TGTGCCAGCAGCTTAGGGCAGGGGATCTCTGGGGCCAACGTCCCGACTTTC.

This clonotype occurred once. This chain connects TRBV3-1 to TRBJ2-7; 11 bases are shared with TRBD1. The CDR3 has 14 residues. CDR1 is LGHDT, CDR2 YNNKEL, per germline (reference sequence). J lost 7 bases, V lost 1 base, and 3 bases had no gene match. The CDR3 DNA reads TGTGCCAGCAGCCAAGGGACAGGGGGCCGTGAGCAGTACTTC. Translated, it gives CASSQGTGGREQYF.

The rearrangement uses TRBV20-1 and TRBJ2-1, with no clear D. CDR1 is DFQATT and CDR2 is SNEGSKA in the germline V gene (reference sequence). Trimming took 3 bases from V and 2 from J, leaving 14 bases between them. The CDR3 loop spans 15 amino acids. CDR3 DNA: TGCAGTGCTAGGTTCCCAACCATAGCCTACAATGAGCAGTTCTTC. Its protein product is CSARFPTIAYNEQFF.

This chain uses TRBV20-1 with TRBJ2-3; D perhaps matches TRBD2 (5 bases). Germline lookup yields CDR1 DFQATT and CDR2 SNEGSKA (reference sequence). The CDR3 runs 14 residues. Trimming pared 2 bases from V and 2 bases from J, leaving 11 bases between. The CDR3 loop is CSARMPGNTDTQYF. The CDR3 DNA follows: TGCAGTGCTAGAATGCCCGGGAACACAGATACGCAGTATTTT.

This clonotype was observed many times. The chain has TRBV7-6 and TRBJ1-4; D is uncertain. The CDR3 has 13 residues. Germline-derived CDR1 and CDR2 are SGHVS and FNYEAQ. V dropped 5 bases and J dropped 10 bases, with 14 bases sitting between them. CDR3 loop: CASSLDSPAKLFF. As DNA, the CDR3 is TGTGCCAGCAGCCTCGATTCCCCGGCAAAACTGTTTTTT.

This clonotype was detected a few times. The V and J genes are TRBV15 and TRBJ2-5, with TRBD1 as a possible D gene (5 bases). CDR1 LNHNV and CDR2 YYDKDF come from the germline V gene (reference sequence). The CDR3 loop spans 14 amino acids. The V end was cut by 5 bases, the J end by 4 bases, with 14 bases between. This CDR3 is CATSSTQGTETQYF. The DNA for the CDR3 is TGTGCCACCAGCTCCACTCAGGGAACAGAGACCCAGTACTTC.

The CDR3 coding sequence is TGTGCCAGCAGCTTGGTCGGAGTTCAAGATACGCAGTATTTT. Encoded protein: CASSLVGVQDTQYF. The genes are TRBV5-6 and TRBJ2-3; D uncertain. The V and J ends lost 0 bases and 5 bases respectively, with 10 bases between them. The CDR3 has 14 amino acids. CDR1 is SGHDT, CDR2 YYEEEE, per germline.

The chain joins TRBV6-4 to TRBJ2-5, with 7 bases matching TRBD2. Near its end, the DNA agrees better with TRBJ2-7, so the J call may be wrong. The germline CDR1 and CDR2 sequences are MRHNA and SNTAGT. This CDR3 spans 18 amino acids. The CDR3 reads CASSDSPDGFCGGYEQYF. The CDR3 nucleotides are TGTGCCAGCAGTGATTCCCCGGACGGATTTTGCGGGGGATACGAGCAGTACTTC.

This clonotype was counted at least ten times. The chain employs TRBV11-2 and TRBJ2-3; 8 nucleotides match TRBD2. Germline V gene sequence: CDR1 SGHAT, CDR2 FQNNGV. CDR3 length: 14 residues. With V trimmed by 4 bases and J by 1 base, 1 base remained unmatched. The CDR3 DNA follows: TGTGCCAGCAGCTCGACTAGCGGCACAGATACGCAGTATTTT. This sequence encodes CASSSTSGTDTQYF.

This clonotype showed up just a few times. This chain connects TRBV29-1 to TRBJ2-1; tentative D call: TRBD2 (6 bases). Matching the DNA end better, TRBJ2-7 makes the J call doubtful. CDR1 is SQVTM, CDR2 ANQGSEA, per germline. The CDR3 extends over 12 amino acids. In DNA form, the CDR3 reads TGCAGCGTTGGGGAGGCTCCCTACGAGCAGTACTTC. Encoded protein: CSVGEAPYEQYF.

This clonotype was recorded a few times. The chain joins TRBV7-9 to TRBJ2-5; unclear D gene. This CDR3 is 13 amino acids long. Trimming cost V 1 base and J 4 bases, with 7 bases left between them. Germline assignment: CDR1 SEHNR and CDR2 FQNEAQ (reference sequence). CDR3 region: CASSLVSPETQYF. The CDR3 coding sequence is TGTGCCAGCAGCTTAGTTTCCCCAGAGACCCAGTACTTC.